These 18 T cell receptor beta chains were all obtained from the same sample, sequenced in a study of blood T cell repertoires in COVID-19. The table came from immunoSEQ multiplex PCR; TCRdb's copy has only in-frame clones and leaves some out. The data contain 200,000 to 300,000 clones, about 89% of them singletons. The sequenced material came from peripheral blood. Receptors were obtained from a middle-aged woman who had recovered from COVID-19.

The genes are TRBV6-5 and TRBJ2-2, with no clear D. V dropped 6 bases and J dropped 5 bases, with 4 bases sitting between them. Germline CDR1 and CDR2: MNHEY and SVGAGI. The CDR3 consists of 11 residues. The chain's CDR3 is CASRTTGELFF. The CDR3 DNA follows: TGTGCCAGCAGAACAACCGGGGAGCTGTTTTTT.

The chain uses TRBV9 and TRBJ1-3; 7 nucleotides align to TRBD1. The CDR3 has 13 amino acids. CDR1 SGDLS and CDR2 YYNGEE come from the germline V gene. V lost 2 bases to trimming and J lost 11 bases; unmatched junction nucleotides: 7. CDR3 amino acids: CASSVPGGTSIYF. In nucleotides, the CDR3 is TGTGCCAGCAGCGTCCCAGGGGGGACCTCCATATATTTT.

The chain links TRBV19 to TRBJ1-5; no clear D gene. Trimming took 7 bases from V and 4 from J, leaving 14 bases between them. The CDR3 is made up of 14 amino acids. CDR1 and CDR2 (germline): LNHDA, SQIVND (reference sequence). CDR3 amino acids: CASKPRPLNQPQHF. The CDR3 DNA follows: TGTGCCAGTAAACCCAGGCCTCTGAATCAGCCCCAGCATTTT.

This clone was recorded a few times. V usage is TRBV9 and J usage is TRBJ2-2; the match to TRBD1 covers 7 bases. This CDR3 contains 17 residues. Germline CDR1 is SGDLS and CDR2 is YYNGEE. J was trimmed by 0 bases and V by 1 base; bases with no gene match: 6. CDR3 nucleotide sequence: TGTGCCAGCAGCGTATCACGAGGGGGCGCGAACACCGGGGAGCTGTTTTTT. Residues: CASSVSRGGANTGELFF.

This rearrangement joins TRBV5-6 to TRBJ1-3; possible D gene TRBD1, 5 bases. Deletions cut 4 bases from V and 8 bases from J, with 19 bases between. The CDR3 contains 15 residues. Germline CDR1 SGHDT, CDR2 YYEEEE. The CDR3 DNA reads as TGTGCCAGCAGCCCCCCTTGGGGGGATGGCGACACCATATATTTT. Translated: CASSPPWGDGDTIYF.

This clone was observed a single time. The chain links TRBV5-6 to TRBJ2-5, with TRBD2 identical over 7 bases. The CDR3 consists of 13 residues. J lost 6 bases, V lost 0 bases, and 2 bases had no gene match. CDR1 and CDR2 (germline): SGHDT, YYEEEE. The CDR3 DNA follows: TGTGCCAGCAGCTTGGTCGGGAGGAAGACCCAGTACTTC. It translates to CASSLVGRKTQYF.

This chain connects TRBV28 to TRBJ1-1; D is possibly TRBD1 (6 bases). This CDR3 has 12 amino acids. The V and J ends lost 4 bases and 8 bases respectively, with 11 bases between them. In germline, CDR1 is MDHEN, CDR2 SYDVKM. The CDR3 loop is CASSWGGREAFF. The CDR3 DNA reads as TGTGCCAGCAGTTGGGGGGGGCGGGAAGCTTTCTTT.

This chain connects TRBV5-1 to TRBJ1-4, with 7 bases that match TRBD1. The CDR3 loop spans 14 amino acids. CDR1 is SGHRS, CDR2 YFSETQ, per germline. The V and J ends lost 5 bases and 3 bases, in that order; junction bases with no gene match: 4. The CDR3 nucleotides read TGCGCCAGCAGTTGGGGACAGCCTAATGAAAAACTGTTTTTT. Translation gives CASSWGQPNEKLFF.

The genes are TRBV5-5 and TRBJ2-7; a weak D match, TRBD1 (6 bases). The ends were cut back, 1 base at V and 6 bases at J, with 17 bases in the middle. The CDR3 is 15 residues long. Per the germline V gene, CDR1 is SGHKS and CDR2 is YYEKEE (reference sequence). CDR3 nucleotide sequence: TGTGCCAGCAGCTTGTCTGACAGGTTATCGAGCGAGCAGTACTTC. It translates to CASSLSDRLSSEQYF. Supplemented by reference TRBV5-5 and TRBJ2-7, the full variable domain reads DAGVTQSPTHLIKTRGQQVTLRCSPISGHKSVSWYQQVLGQGPQFIFQYYEKEERGRGNFPDRFSARQFPNYSSELNVNALLLGDSALYLCASSLSDRLSSEQYFGPGTRLTVT.

J is TRBJ2-1 and V is TRBV6-5, with a tentative D call TRBD1 (5 bases). The CDR3 totals 16 residues. The germline V gene encodes CDR1 MNHEY and CDR2 SVGAGI. Between the trimmed V and J ends, which lost 2 bases and 1 base, there was a span of 12 bases. CDR3 sequence: CASSYGQGFSYNEQFF. The CDR3 DNA follows: TGTGCCAGCAGTTACGGGCAGGGCTTTTCCTACAATGAGCAGTTCTTC.

The chain combines TRBV5-1 with TRBJ2-1; TRBD2 agrees at 13 bases. The length of the CDR3 is 18 residues. CDR1 is SGHRS, CDR2 YFSETQ, per germline. With V trimmed by 4 bases and J by 6 bases, 13 bases remained unmatched. The CDR3 loop reads CASSRRTGTSGVPNEQFF. CDR3 nucleotide sequence: TGCGCCAGCAGCAGACGAACCGGGACTAGCGGGGTCCCCAATGAGCAGTTCTTC.

The chain is built from TRBV7-3 and TRBJ2-5, with D possibly TRBD1 on 6 matching bases. The CDR3 runs 16 residues. Trimming cost V 4 bases and J 2 bases, with 17 bases left between them. CDR1 SGHTA and CDR2 FQGTGA come from the germline V gene. For the CDR3, the DNA is TGTGCCAGCAGCTCCCGGGGTCAGGGGTGGCAAGAGACCCAGTACTTC. It encodes CASSSRGQGWQETQYF.

The chain is built from TRBV12-3 or TRBV12-4 and TRBJ1-4; D is uncertain. The V gene lost 7 bases and the J gene lost 8 bases, with 11 bases spanning the gap. This CDR3 comprises 12 residues. CDR3 sequence (DNA): TGTGCCAGCACGGGATTATACGAAAAACTGTTTTTT. Translation gives CASTGLYEKLFF.

The chain combines TRBV10-3 with TRBJ1-2, with 7 bases matching TRBD1. Looked up from germline, CDR1 is ENHRY and CDR2 is SYGVKD. The V segment lost 6 bases and the J segment 4 bases; nucleotides outside the gene matches: 14. The CDR3 is 16 amino acids. CDR3 DNA sequence: TGTGCCATCAGGAGCGGCAGGGGGACAACCTTCTATGGCTACACCTTC. Amino acids: CAIRSGRGTTFYGYTF.

This chain links TRBV3-1 (or the pseudogene TRBV3-2) with TRBJ1-5; D uncertain. The V end lost 0 bases, the J end lost 2 bases, and 8 bases lay between the germline ends. The CDR3 loop spans 15 amino acids. Germline V lookup: CDR1 LGHDT, CDR2 YNNKEL (reference sequence). The DNA for the CDR3 is TGTGCCAGCAGCCAAGATAATGGAGGCAATCAGCCCCAGCATTTT. Translation gives CASSQDNGGNQPQHF.

The J gene is TRBJ1-3, the V gene TRBV5-1; tentatively, D is TRBD1 (6 bases). The germline V gene encodes CDR1 SGHRS and CDR2 YFSETQ. The V end was cut by 2 bases, the J end by 8 bases, with 17 bases between. This CDR3 is 15 amino acids long. The CDR3 is CASSLPTGTPDTIYF. The CDR3 DNA reads as TGCGCCAGCAGCTTACCAACAGGGACCCCGGACACCATATATTTT.

This chain joins TRBV13 and TRBJ2-3; 8 nucleotides line up with TRBD2. V lost 5 bases, J lost 5 bases, and 12 bases stayed unmatched. The length of the CDR3 is 16 residues. Germline V gene data show CDR1 as PRHDT and CDR2 as FYEKMQ (reference sequence). Here the CDR3 reads CASSRGAGGSGDTQYF. The DNA of the CDR3 is TGTGCCAGCAGCCGCGGGGCGGGGGGATCGGGAGATACGCAGTATTTT.

The CDR3 here is CASSNGLAGGGETQYF. The CDR3 DNA follows: TGCGCCAGCAGCAACGGACTAGCGGGGGGAGGAGAGACCCAGTACTTC. V and J are TRBV4-1 and TRBJ2-5, with TRBD2 matching 14 bases. The CDR3 runs to 16 residues. V was clipped by 5 bases and J by 4 bases; unmatched bases: 6. The germline CDR1 and CDR2 sequences are MGHRA and YSYEKL.